These T cell receptor beta chains were read from a single sample in a study of technical replicates of blood from several donors. Assay used: immunoSEQ multiplex PCR; TCRdb lists only in-frame clones, some missing. The data contain 79,000 or so clones, 96% of them seen just once; the ten biggest clones take up roughly 0.33%. The sample comprised T cells isolated from PBMCs. The receptor source for this set is a human donor in good health. The CDR3 runs from the conserved cysteine through the conserved F or W. A D gene is named only where the DNA matches it firmly. Some rows have no size entry. The others give once, few or many, or a class for an expanded clone.

cdr3_aa cdr3_nt d_call cdr3_length j_call clone_size v_call
CASSPPGQGFIGYEQYF TGTGCCAGCAGCCCTCCGGGACAGGGATTTATCGGTTACGAGCAGTACTTC TRBD1 17 TRBJ2-7 . TRBV28
CASSLGLAGSADTQYF TGTGCCAGCAGCCTAGGACTAGCGGGATCGGCAGATACGCAGTATTTT TRBD2 16 TRBJ2-3 . TRBV7-9
CAWSVLLHLMNTEAFF TGTGCCTGGAGTGTACTTCTCCACCTCATGAACACTGAAGCTTTCTTT . 16 TRBJ1-1 . TRBV30
CATPEVWDGYTF TGTGCCACCCCCGAGGTTTGGGATGGCTACACCTTC . 12 TRBJ1-2 . TRBV2
CAISESTPAGEAYGYTF TGTGCCATCAGTGAGTCGACTCCGGCAGGGGAAGCCTATGGCTACACCTTC . 17 TRBJ1-2 . TRBV10-3
CASSKRYRGTNTEAFF TGTGCCAGCAGCAAAAGGTACAGGGGCACTAACACTGAAGCTTTCTTT TRBD1 16 TRBJ1-1 . TRBV7-8
CASSPRTRTYEQYF TGCGCCAGCAGCCCCCGGACTCGAACCTACGAGCAGTACTTC . 14 TRBJ2-7 . TRBV4-1
CASSPQLASTGGEQYF TGTGCCAGCAGCCCCCAATTGGCCTCGACAGGGGGCGAGCAGTACTTC TRBD1 16 TRBJ2-7 . TRBV11-2
CASSWKRGTGRGNTEAFF TGTGCCAGCAGCTGGAAGAGGGGGACAGGACGAGGGAACACTGAAGCTTTCTTT TRBD1 18 TRBJ1-1 once TRBV7-3
CASSGKGRDGYTF TGTGCCAGCAGTGGCAAAGGGAGGGATGGCTACACCTTC . 13 TRBJ1-2 . TRBV6-1
CASSFGTGGVYTEAFF TGTGCCAGCAGCTTCGGGACAGGGGGCGTATATACTGAAGCTTTCTTT TRBD1 16 TRBJ1-1 once TRBV7-4
CASSLSGRAAGELFF TGTGCCAGCAGCCTTAGCGGGAGGGCGGCCGGGGAGCTGTTTTTT TRBD2 15 TRBJ2-2 . TRBV7-9
CASSEKGSGGGYTF TGTGCCAGCAGTGAAAAGGGAAGTGGGGGCGGCTACACCTTC . 14 TRBJ1-2 . TRBV25-1
CASRSGGERSNQPQHF TGTGCCAGCAGATCAGGGGGCGAGAGGAGCAATCAGCCCCAGCATTTT TRBD1 16 TRBJ1-5 . TRBV27
CASSETGGQGFYTGELFF TGTGCCAGCAGTGAAACCGGTGGACAGGGATTTTACACCGGGGAGCTGTTTTTT TRBD1 18 TRBJ2-2 once TRBV6-1
CASSSLGGEQYF TGTGCCAGCAGCTCCTTAGGGGGCGAGCAGTACTTC . 12 TRBJ2-7 . TRBV11-3
CASTGQDLNEKLFF TGTGCCAGCACCGGACAGGACCTTAATGAAAAACTGTTTTTT TRBD1 14 TRBJ1-4 . TRBV6-1
CASSSGLLLPDEQFF TGCGCCAGCAGCTCAGGACTACTCCTTCCGGATGAGCAGTTCTTC . 15 TRBJ2-1 . TRBV5-1
CASSQETWATEAFF TGCGCCAGCAGCCAAGAAACCTGGGCGACTGAAGCTTTCTTT . 14 TRBJ1-1 . TRBV4-1
CASSPDSGETQYF TGTGCCAGCAGCCCTGACAGTGGTGAGACCCAGTACTTC . 13 TRBJ2-5 . TRBV6-6
CASSPPTGGNQPQHF TGTGCCAGCAGCCCCCCGACAGGGGGCAATCAGCCCCAGCATTTT TRBD1 15 TRBJ1-5 . TRBV16
CASRHSYNEQFF TGTGCCAGCAGACACTCCTACAATGAGCAGTTCTTC . 12 TRBJ2-1 once TRBV19
CASHLSGGGRIDYEQYF TGTGCCAGCCACCTTAGTGGGGGGGGCCGGATTGATTACGAGCAGTACTTC . 17 TRBJ2-7 once TRBV2
CASEGGPTDTQYF TGTGCCAGCGAGGGAGGGCCGACAGATACGCAGTATTTT TRBD2 13 TRBJ2-3 . TRBV28
CASSIPGDRGSQFF TGTGCCAGCAGTATACCTGGGGACAGGGGTTCCCAGTTCTTC TRBD1 14 TRBJ2-1 . TRBV7-9